These 5 T cell receptor beta chains were sequenced from one sample in a study of cytotoxic CD8 clonotypes in ibrutinib-treated CLL. Generated by immunoSEQ multiplex PCR, the TCRdb table keeps only in-frame clones and is missing some. The sample carries about 84,000 clones, roughly 84% recorded once. Sequenced material: PBMCs, taken before ibrutinib treatment. These receptors came from a human donor with chronic lymphocytic leukemia.

This clone was counted only a few times. The CDR3 nucleotides are TGTGCCAGCATCGCAACAGGGGAATTCCGGCCCCAGCATTTT. Translation gives CASIATGEFRPQHF. The chain joins TRBV2 to TRBJ1-5; 7 nucleotides align to TRBD1. Germline V CDR1 and CDR2: SNHLY, FYNNEI. The CDR3 is 14 residues long. After removal of 7 bases from V and 9 bases from J, the junction contained 12 bases not matched to a gene.

The chain couples TRBV29-1 to TRBJ1-3; a possible D gene is TRBD1 (6 bases). V gave up 7 bases and J gave up 4 bases, with 14 bases separating them. Germline V gene lookup returns CDR1 SQVTM and CDR2 ANQGSEA. This CDR3 region has 13 residues. This CDR3 reads CSASEGGGNTIYF. The CDR3 bases are TGCAGCGCCTCCGAAGGGGGGGGAAACACCATATATTTT.

With respect to this clone: This is likely a read error, given that the CDR3 carries no conserved phenylalanine or tryptophan at its end. The DNA is omitted, as the CDR3 cannot be located on it reliably, and the CDR3 follows TCRdb's listing. The chain combines TRBV6-1 with TRBJ1-5. CDR1 is MNHNS and CDR2 is SASEGT in the germline V gene. The CDR3 totals 12 residues, both ends included. The CDR3 loop is CASSGYGGPPSS.

The CDR3 coding sequence is TGTGCCAGCAGTGAAGCGGACGGAGGAAATGAAGCTTTCTTT. This translates into CASSEADGGNEAFF. This chain uses TRBV6-1 with TRBJ1-1, with D unresolved. Trimming removed 0 bases from V and 7 bases from J, with 12 bases in between. The CDR3 consists of 14 residues. Germline V lookup: CDR1 MNHNS, CDR2 SASEGT.

The chain combines TRBV27 with TRBJ2-1; TRBD2 matches at 8 bases. Germline CDR1 is MNHEY and CDR2 is SMNVEV (reference sequence). The CDR3 consists of 14 residues. With V trimmed by 2 bases and J by 15 bases, 12 bases remained unmatched. Here the CDR3 reads CASSLSSLAGFRFF. The CDR3 DNA is TGTGCCAGCAGTTTAAGTTCCCTAGCGGGCTTCAGGTTCTTC.